A selection of T cell receptor beta chains follows, all from one sample in a study of T cell responses to AZD1222 COVID-19 vaccine. Sequencing was performed with immunoSEQ multiplex PCR; in TCRdb, only in-frame clones are kept and a portion is missing. The table shows more than 150,000 clones, with around 92% occurring only once. The sample in question was peripheral blood, obtained on day 0 of AZD1222 vaccination. These receptor sequences come from an adult in good health. The CDR3 runs from the conserved cysteine through the conserved F or W. A D gene is named only where the DNA matches it firmly. Clone size, where shown, is once, few, many, or a class for clones that have expanded.

TRBV19	TRBJ1-2	.	12	.	CASTPFGGGYTF	TGTGCCAGTACCCCTTTCGGGGGCGGCTACACCTTC
TRBV19	TRBJ1-1	.	15	.	CASSIGASMNTEAFF	TGTGCCAGTAGTATAGGCGCCTCCATGAACACTGAAGCTTTCTTT
TRBV5-1	TRBJ1-1	.	13	.	CASSPEWGFEAFF	TGCGCCAGCAGCCCCGAATGGGGCTTTGAAGCTTTCTTT
TRBV6-1	TRBJ1-3	.	18	TRBD1	CASSDRGQRYHSGNTIYF	TGTGCCAGCAGTGATAGGGGACAGCGATACCACTCTGGAAACACCATATATTTT
TRBV2	TRBJ1-1	.	14	TRBD1	CASSAGTGNTEAFF	TGTGCCAGCAGCGCCGGGACAGGGAACACTGAAGCTTTCTTT
TRBV25-1	TRBJ2-7	.	15	TRBD2	CASSVGLAGTYEQYF	TGTGCCAGCAGTGTAGGACTAGCGGGGACCTACGAGCAGTACTTC
TRBV5-4	TRBJ1-1	.	13	TRBD1	CASSWWDRGEAFF	TGTGCCAGCAGCTGGTGGGACAGGGGAGAAGCTTTCTTT
TRBV24-1	TRBJ2-1	.	14	TRBD2	CATSDPGTSDEQFF	TGTGCCACCAGTGATCCCGGGACTAGCGATGAGCAGTTCTTC
TRBV7-2	TRBJ1-2	.	15	.	CASSLAPRAVYGYTF	TGTGCCAGCAGCTTAGCACCCCGGGCAGTGTATGGCTACACCTTC
TRBV6-5	TRBJ1-1	.	13	.	CASSRTVGTEAFF	TGTGCCAGCAGCCGCACGGTGGGTACTGAAGCTTTCTTT
TRBV7-2	TRBJ2-7	.	14	.	CASSSRLSSYEQYF	TGTGCCAGCAGCTCCCGACTTTCCTCCTACGAGCAGTACTTC
TRBV11-2	TRBJ1-5	.	14	.	CASSLVGSNQPQHF	TGTGCCAGCAGCTTAGTTGGCAGTAATCAGCCCCAGCATTTT
TRBV24-1	TRBJ1-2	.	14	.	CATSDLRSDYGYTF	TGTGCCACCAGTGATTTGAGGAGCGACTATGGCTACACCTTC
TRBV27	TRBJ2-7	once	15	.	CASSLSAFLYYEQYF	TGTGCCAGCAGTTTAAGCGCTTTCCTCTATTACGAGCAGTACTTC
TRBV18	TRBJ1-5	few	13	.	CASSPGSDQPQHF	TGTGCCAGCTCACCGGGGTCTGATCAGCCCCAGCATTTT
TRBV19	TRBJ1-1	.	14	.	CASSPEGEATEAFF	TGTGCCAGTAGTCCAGAGGGAGAGGCCACTGAAGCTTTCTTT
TRBV13	TRBJ1-1	once	16	.	CASSPRQGPMNTEAFF	TGTGCCAGCAGTCCCCGGCAGGGCCCCATGAACACTGAAGCTTTCTTT